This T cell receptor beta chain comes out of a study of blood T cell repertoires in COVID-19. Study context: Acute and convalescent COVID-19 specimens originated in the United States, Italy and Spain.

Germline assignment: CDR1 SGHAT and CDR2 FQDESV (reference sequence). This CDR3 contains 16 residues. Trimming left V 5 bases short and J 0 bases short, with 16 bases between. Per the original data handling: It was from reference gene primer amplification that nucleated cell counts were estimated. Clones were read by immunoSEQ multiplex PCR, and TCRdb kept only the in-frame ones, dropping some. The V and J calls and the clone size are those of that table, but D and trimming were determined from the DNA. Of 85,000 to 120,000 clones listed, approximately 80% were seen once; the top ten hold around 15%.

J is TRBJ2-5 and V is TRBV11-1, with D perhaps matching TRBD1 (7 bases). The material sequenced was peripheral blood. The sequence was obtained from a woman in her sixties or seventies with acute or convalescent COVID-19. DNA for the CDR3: TGTGCCAGCAGCCGTAGGAGGGGACAGTACCAAGAGACCCAGTACTTC. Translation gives CASSRRRGQYQETQYF.